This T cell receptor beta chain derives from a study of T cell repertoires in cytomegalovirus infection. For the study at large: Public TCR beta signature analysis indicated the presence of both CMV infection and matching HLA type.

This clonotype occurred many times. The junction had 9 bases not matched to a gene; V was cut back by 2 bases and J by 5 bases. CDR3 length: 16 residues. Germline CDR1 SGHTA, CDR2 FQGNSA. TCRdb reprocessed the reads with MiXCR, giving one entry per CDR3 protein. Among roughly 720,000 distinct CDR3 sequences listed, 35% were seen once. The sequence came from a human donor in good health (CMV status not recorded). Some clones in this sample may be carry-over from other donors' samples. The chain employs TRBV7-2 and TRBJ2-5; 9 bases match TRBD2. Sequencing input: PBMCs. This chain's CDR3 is CASSLSLAGRGETQYF. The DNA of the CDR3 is TGTGCCAGCAGCTTAAGCCTAGCGGGACGGGGGGAGACCCAGTACTTC.